Listed below are T cell receptor beta chains from one sample, sequenced in a study of T cell responses to AZD1222 COVID-19 vaccine. Assay used: immunoSEQ multiplex PCR; TCRdb lists only in-frame clones, some missing. The sample holds approximately 130,000 clones; roughly nine tenths are singletons and the top ten take 9.5%. The input for sequencing was peripheral blood, taken 28 days after the second AZD1222 dose. The receptors derive from an adult who received the AZD1222 COVID-19 vaccine. Each CDR3 is given with its conserved first and last residue. A D gene is named only where the DNA matches it firmly. Clone size, where shown, is once, few, many, or a class for clones that have expanded.

abundance	v_gene	d_gene	j_gene	CDR3nt	CDR3aa
-	TRBV19	TRBD1	TRBJ1-2	TGTGCCAGTAGTATGGGACAGCTCTATGGCTACACCTTC	CASSMGQLYGYTF
-	TRBV7-9	-	TRBJ1-2	TGTGCCAGCAGCTTCGGGACGGACTATGGCTACACCTTC	CASSFGTDYGYTF
-	TRBV5-6	-	TRBJ2-7	TGTGCCAGCAGCTTGGTTGCAACTTACGAGCAGTACTTC	CASSLVATYEQYF
-	TRBV5-1	TRBD1	TRBJ2-7	TGCGCCAGCAGCCTGAGGGACAGAGCCTACGAGCAGTACTTC	CASSLRDRAYEQYF
-	TRBV19	TRBD1	TRBJ2-7	TGTGCCAGTAGTAGCCGACCGCAGGGGGATATCTACGAGCAGTACTTC	CASSSRPQGDIYEQYF
-	TRBV6-2/TRBV6-3	-	TRBJ2-7	TGTGCCAGCAGTTACCTAAGGGACATCCAGCGCTACGAGCAGTACTTC	CASSYLRDIQRYEQYF
once	TRBV4-1	-	TRBJ2-1	TGCGCCAGCAGCAAATCCGACAATGAGCAGTTCTTC	CASSKSDNEQFF
-	TRBV11-3	TRBD2	TRBJ2-7	TGTGCCAGCAGCTTATCCGGGGGGGCGGCCGAGCAGTACTTC	CASSLSGGAAEQYF
-	TRBV7-9	TRBD2	TRBJ2-5	TGTGCCAGCAGACCTAGCGGACGGGGGTTGTCAGAGACCCAGTACTTC	CASRPSGRGLSETQYF
-	TRBV24-1	TRBD1	TRBJ2-3	TGTGCCACCAGTGGGGGGACAGGGACTTACACAGATACGCAGTATTTT	CATSGGTGTYTDTQYF
-	TRBV7-8	-	TRBJ1-5	TGTGCCAGCAGCTTAGCGAGGGGGGGTGCGAGCAATCAGCCCCAGCATTTT	CASSLARGGASNQPQHF
-	TRBV19	TRBD1	TRBJ2-3	TGTGCCAGTAGTATAGATCGTCAGGGACAGGGAATCACAGATACGCAGTATTTT	CASSIDRQGQGITDTQYF
-	TRBV7-7	TRBD2	TRBJ2-3	TGTGCCAGCAGCCGGGCTGGCGGGCGGGGGGACACAGATACGCAGTATTTT	CASSRAGGRGDTDTQYF
-	TRBV7-9	-	TRBJ1-3	TGTGCCAGCAGCTTACGCCGAGACAGCTTTACTGGAAACACCATATATTTT	CASSLRRDSFTGNTIYF
-	TRBV4-1	-	TRBJ2-7	TGCGCCAGCAGCCCGCTTAGCGGCTCCTACGAGCAGTACTTC	CASSPLSGSYEQYF